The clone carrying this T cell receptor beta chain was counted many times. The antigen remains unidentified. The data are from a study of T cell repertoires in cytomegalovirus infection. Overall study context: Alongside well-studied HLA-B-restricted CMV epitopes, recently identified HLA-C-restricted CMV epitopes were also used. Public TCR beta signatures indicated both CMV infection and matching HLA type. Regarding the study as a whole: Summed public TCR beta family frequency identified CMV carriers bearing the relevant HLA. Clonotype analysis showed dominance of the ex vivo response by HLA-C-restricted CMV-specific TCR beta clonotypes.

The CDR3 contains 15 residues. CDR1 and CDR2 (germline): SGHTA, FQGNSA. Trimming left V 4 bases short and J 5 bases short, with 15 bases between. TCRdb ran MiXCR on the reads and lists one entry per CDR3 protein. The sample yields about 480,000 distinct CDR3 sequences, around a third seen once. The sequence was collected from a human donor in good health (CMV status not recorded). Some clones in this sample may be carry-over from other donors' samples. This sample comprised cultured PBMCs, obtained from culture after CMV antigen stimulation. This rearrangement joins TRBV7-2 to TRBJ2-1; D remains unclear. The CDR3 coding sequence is TGTGCCAGCAGCTCCGGGCCGATCGATAACAATGAGCAGTTCTTC. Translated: CASSSGPIDNNEQFF.